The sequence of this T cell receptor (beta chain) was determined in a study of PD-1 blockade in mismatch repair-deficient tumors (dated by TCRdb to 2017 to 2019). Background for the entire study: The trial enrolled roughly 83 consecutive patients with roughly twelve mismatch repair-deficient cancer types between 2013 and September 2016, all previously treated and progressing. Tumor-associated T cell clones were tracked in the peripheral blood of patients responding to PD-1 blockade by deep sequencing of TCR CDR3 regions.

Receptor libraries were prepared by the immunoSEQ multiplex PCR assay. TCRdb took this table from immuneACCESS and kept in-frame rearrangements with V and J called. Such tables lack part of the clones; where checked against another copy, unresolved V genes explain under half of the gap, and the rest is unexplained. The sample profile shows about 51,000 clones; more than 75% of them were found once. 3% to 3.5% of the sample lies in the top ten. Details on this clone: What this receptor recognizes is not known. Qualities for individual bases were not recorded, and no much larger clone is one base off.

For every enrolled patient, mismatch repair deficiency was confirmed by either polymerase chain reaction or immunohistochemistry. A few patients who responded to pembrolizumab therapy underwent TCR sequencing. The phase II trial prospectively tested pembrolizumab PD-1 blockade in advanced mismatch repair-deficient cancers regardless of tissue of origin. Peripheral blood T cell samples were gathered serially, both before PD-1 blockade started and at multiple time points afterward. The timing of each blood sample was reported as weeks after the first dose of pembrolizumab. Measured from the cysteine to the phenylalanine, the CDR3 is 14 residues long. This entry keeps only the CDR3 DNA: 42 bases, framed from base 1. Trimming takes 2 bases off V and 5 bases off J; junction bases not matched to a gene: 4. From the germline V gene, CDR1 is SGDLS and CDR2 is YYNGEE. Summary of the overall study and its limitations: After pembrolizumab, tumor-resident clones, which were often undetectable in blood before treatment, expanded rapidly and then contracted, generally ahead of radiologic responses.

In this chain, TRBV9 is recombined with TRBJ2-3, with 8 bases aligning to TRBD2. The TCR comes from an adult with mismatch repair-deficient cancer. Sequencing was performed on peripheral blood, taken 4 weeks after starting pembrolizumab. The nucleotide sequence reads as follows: TGTGCCAGCAGCGTTAGCGGGACGGTAGATACGCAGTATTTT. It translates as CASSVSGTVDTQYF.